This TCR beta chain emerged from a study of molecular identifiers for immune sequencing clone quantification. Whole-study results and caveats: More than 99% of effector molecules, versus under 1% of naive-cell molecules, belonged to clones above 20 RNA copies. Underestimated sizes of highly expanded clones could result from identical TCR molecules that share a barcode.

This clonotype was counted many times. The target antigen is unknown. TCRdb used MiXCR to reprocess the PCR reads, holding one entry per CDR3 protein. The data contain nearly 20,000 distinct CDR3 sequences, about 21% of them singletons. The J segment lost 10 bases and the V segment lost 5 bases, leaving 7 bases of the junction unmatched. This CDR3 is 14 amino acids long. Germline V gives CDR1 SGHVS, CDR2 FQNEAQ. This TCR was sampled from a human donor in good health. Some libraries in this study had Jurkat cell RNA spiked in. The chain couples TRBV7-8 to TRBJ1-4, with TRBD1 identical over 10 bases. Material: naive CD8+ T cells from blood, with Jurkat cell RNA spiked in. The subset is: FACS-sorted CD8+CD4-CCR7+CD45RA+ naive T cells. This CDR3 reads CASSPGTGERKLFF. The CDR3 DNA reads TGTGCCAGCAGCCCCGGGACAGGGGAGCGAAAACTGTTTTTT.